This TCR beta chain was identified during a study of blood T cell repertoires in COVID-19. Background on the study: Researchers got acute and convalescent COVID-19 samples from the United States, Italy and Spain. The cDNA or gDNA used as material had been derived from T cells, B-cell-depleted T cells, or PBMCs.

The CDR3 is 18 amino acids. CDR1 and CDR2 from the germline V gene are SGHNT and YYREEE (reference sequence). With V trimmed by 2 bases and J by 3 bases, 12 bases remained unmatched. Authors' analysis steps: Amplification of reference gene primers was used by the study to estimate nucleated cell counts. Profiling relied on immunoSEQ multiplex PCR, and the TCRdb table lists in-frame clones only, not all of them. For V, J and clone size, that table is used; D and trimming come from the DNA. The table shows over 55,000 clones, with under 95% occurring only once. Sequencing was carried out using peripheral blood. The receptor comes from a human donor in a cohort sampled during active COVID-19. The chain joins TRBV5-4 to TRBJ2-1, with TRBD1 identical over 9 bases. DNA for the CDR3: TGTGCCAGCAGCTTACCGGGACAGGGTCTTCGAGGCTACAATGAGCAGTTCTTC. Translation gives CASSLPGQGLRGYNEQFF.